The next 8 T cell receptor beta chains were all read from a single sample in a study of blood T cell repertoires in COVID-19. The assay was immunoSEQ multiplex PCR, and TCRdb's table has in-frame clones only and misses some. The sample lists about 180,000 clones; approximately 83% were seen once. Source material: peripheral blood. These receptors came from a woman between 40 and 50 years old with COVID-19, enrolled during active disease.

J is TRBJ2-1 and V is TRBV29-1, with TRBD2 matching 8 bases. The CDR3 sequence is 15 residues long. Germline-derived CDR1 and CDR2 are SQVTM and ANQGSEA. Trimming took 4 bases from V and 6 from J; bases not matched to a gene: 11. In DNA form, the CDR3 reads TGCAGCGTTGCCCCCCACGGGAGGGGTAGCAATGAGCAGTTCTTC. Translating it yields CSVAPHGRGSNEQFF.

V and J are TRBV27 and TRBJ1-1, with 8 nucleotides matching TRBD1. Germline CDR1 reads MNHEY; CDR2 reads SMNVEV (reference sequence). V lost 6 bases to trimming and J lost 5 bases; unmatched junction nucleotides: 5. This CDR3 has 13 amino acids. DNA of the CDR3: TGTGCCAGCAGCCCACAGGGGGGGACTGAAGCTTTCTTT. Amino acid sequence: CASSPQGGTEAFF.

The V and J genes are TRBV19 and TRBJ1-5, with unresolved D. V was clipped by 5 bases and J by 0 bases, with 11 bases between them. From germline, CDR1 is LNHDA and CDR2 SQIVND (reference sequence). The CDR3 has 15 amino acids. CDR3 nucleotides: TGTGCCAGTAGTCATGACTCTCTTAGCAATCAGCCCCAGCATTTT. The encoded protein is CASSHDSLSNQPQHF.

The chain employs TRBV4-1 and TRBJ1-1; D might be TRBD1 (6 bases). The CDR3 length is 14 residues. Germline V lookup: CDR1 MGHRA, CDR2 YSYEKL. The V and J ends lost 7 bases and 4 bases respectively, with 16 bases between them. The CDR3 DNA reads TGCGCCAGCACTTCCTCTCCAGGGGTCACTGAAGCTTTCTTT. Encoded protein: CASTSSPGVTEAFF.

This clone appeared once. In DNA form, the CDR3 reads TGTGCCAGCAGTCTACTGACGGGACTAGCCTTCAATGAGCAGTTCTTC. Its protein is CASSLLTGLAFNEQFF. This chain connects TRBV27 to TRBJ2-1, with 9 bases that match TRBD2. The germline gives CDR1 MNHEY, CDR2 SMNVEV (reference sequence). The CDR3 length is 16 residues. V was pared by 5 bases and J by 6 bases, with 11 bases of the junction left unmatched.

V is TRBV4-1 and J is TRBJ2-3, with TRBD2 as a possible D gene (7 bases). This CDR3 has 20 amino acids. V was trimmed by 0 bases and J by 6 bases, leaving 28 bases between them. CDR1 is MGHRA, CDR2 YSYEKL, per germline. As DNA, the CDR3 is TGCGCCAGCAGCCAAGATTCTCCGCTTTCTGCCCTGGGGGGGCTGGATACGCAGTATTTT. This codes for CASSQDSPLSALGGLDTQYF.

Points on this clone: A far larger clone is a single base away, which makes a read error likely. The rearrangement joins TRBV28 to TRBJ1-5; D remains ambiguous. Deletions cut 2 bases from V and 2 bases from J, with 4 bases between. This CDR3 is built from 13 residues. Germline V CDR1 and CDR2: MDHEN, SYDVKM. The CDR3 coding sequence is TGTGCCAGCAGTTTACCGGGCAATCAGCCCCAGCATTTT. Encoded protein: CASSLPGNQPQHF.

This clone was seen just once. The V gene is TRBV2, the J gene TRBJ1-2; 11 bases agree with TRBD1. Looked up from germline, CDR1 is SNHLY and CDR2 is FYNNEI. This CDR3 comprises 16 residues. After removal of 5 bases from V and 4 bases from J, the junction contained 9 bases not matched to a gene. The CDR3 loop reads CASSLRTGGEIYGYTF. The CDR3 DNA reads as TGTGCCAGCAGTCTGAGGACAGGGGGCGAGATCTATGGCTACACCTTC.